This passage covers 21 T cell receptor beta chains from one sample sequenced in a study of T-cell memory formation after mild COVID-19. TCRdb reanalysed the 5' RACE reads using MiXCR and keeps one entry per CDR3 protein. The table lists 89,000 or so distinct CDR3 sequences, 9.5% to 15% of them singletons. The sample comprised PBMCs or a T cell subset sorted from them (not recorded which). These receptors were taken from a man between 18 and 29 years old who had mild COVID-19 (a few samples of this study predate the infection). Cell type and time point are not known.

The sample holds many counts of this clonotype. J is TRBJ2-2 and V is TRBV4-3; 9 positions match TRBD2. The CDR3 has 19 residues. V shed 0 bases, J shed 3 bases, and the junction held 11 bases outside the gene matches. Germline V gene data show CDR1 as LGHNA and CDR2 as YSLEER. The DNA for the CDR3 is TGCGCCAGCAGCCAAGATCTAAGGGCCAAGCGGGGGGACACCGGGGAGCTGTTTTTT. Translated: CASSQDLRAKRGDTGELFF.

Only a few counts were recorded for this clonotype. This sequence joins TRBV6-5 and TRBJ2-5; 9 bases map to TRBD1. Germline CDR1 is MNHEY and CDR2 is SVGAGI. This CDR3 comprises 15 residues. V shed 6 bases, J shed 2 bases, and the junction held 7 bases outside the gene matches. Here the CDR3 reads CASSPLDRGQETQYF. The DNA for the CDR3 is TGTGCCAGCAGCCCACTCGACAGGGGGCAAGAGACCCAGTACTTC.

V is TRBV12-3 or TRBV12-4 and J is TRBJ2-2; no reliable D call. Trimming took 4 bases from V and 6 from J, leaving 3 bases between them. The CDR3 sequence is 11 residues long. Written as DNA, the CDR3 is TGTGCCAGCAGTTGGTCCGGGGAGCTGTTTTTT. Translation gives CASSWSGELFF.

The rearrangement joins TRBV4-3 to TRBJ1-4; D unclear. This CDR3 is built from 15 residues. Trimming took off 0 bases at V and 2 bases at J, with 7 bases between the two ends. In germline, CDR1 is LGHNA, CDR2 YSLEER. The CDR3 protein is CASSQDTGTNEKLFF. CDR3 nucleotides: TGCGCCAGCAGCCAAGATACGGGGACTAATGAAAAACTGTTTTTT.

In DNA form, the CDR3 reads TGTGCCATCAGTGAACAGGGAGGAGGGGACACAGATACGCAGTATTTT. Translation: CAISEQGGGDTDTQYF. The J gene is TRBJ2-3, the V gene TRBV10-3; D may correspond to TRBD1 or TRBD2 (6 bases each). Looked up from germline, CDR1 is ENHRY and CDR2 is SYGVKD. The CDR3 has 16 amino acids. V lost 3 bases and J lost 2, with 15 bases in between.

This clonotype was observed a handful of times. CDR3: CASSQDFRGGKSEQYF. For the CDR3, the DNA is TGCGCCAGCAGCCAAGATTTTCGGGGAGGGAAATCCGAGCAGTACTTC. The rearrangement uses TRBV4-3 and TRBJ2-7; 7 bases agree with TRBD2. Germline V gives CDR1 LGHNA, CDR2 YSLEER. The ends lost 0 bases at V and 6 bases at J; junction bases unmatched: 11. The CDR3 is 16 amino acids.

This clonotype was observed a few times. V usage is TRBV6-4 and J usage is TRBJ2-5; 11 positions match TRBD2. V was clipped by 5 bases and J by 2 bases; unmatched bases: 13. Germline V gene data show CDR1 as MRHNA and CDR2 as SNTAGT. The length of the CDR3 is 18 residues. The CDR3 sequence is CASSQQNTGTSGQETQYF. CDR3 bases: TGTGCCAGCAGTCAACAAAACACCGGGACTAGCGGACAAGAGACCCAGTACTTC.

This clonotype was seen only a few times. The rearrangement joins TRBV12-3 or TRBV12-4 to TRBJ1-1; D is unclear. The V gene lost 3 bases and the J gene lost 1 base, with 6 bases spanning the gap. The CDR3 runs 13 residues. The CDR3 spells CASSFVANTEAFF. The CDR3 DNA sequence: TGTGCCAGCAGTTTTGTGGCGAACACTGAAGCTTTCTTT.

This clonotype was counted only a few times. The rearrangement links TRBV12-3 or TRBV12-4 to TRBJ2-4; D gene uncertain. V lost 1 base to trimming and J lost 4 bases, with 5 bases between them. This CDR3 has 13 amino acids. The CDR3 nucleotides are TGTGCCAGCAGTTTAGGGCAGAAAAACATTCAGTACTTC. It specifies CASSLGQKNIQYF.

This clonotype occurred a few times. The V gene is TRBV5-1, the J gene TRBJ1-2; D is undetermined. The germline V and J ends were trimmed by 2 bases and 8 bases, with 7 bases remaining between them. Germline CDR1 and CDR2: SGHRS and YFSETQ. This CDR3 is built from 11 residues. The CDR3 nucleotides are TGCGCCAGCAGCTTAGGGTTGGGCTACACCTTC. The encoded protein is CASSLGLGYTF. Together with reference TRBV5-1 and TRBJ1-2, the CDR3 gives the full variable domain: KAGVTQTPRYLIKTRGQQVTLSCSPISGHRSVSWYQQTPGQGLQFLFEYFSETQRNKGNFPGRFSGRQFSNSRSEMNVSTLELGDSALYLCASSLGLGYTFGSGTRLTVV.

The chain employs TRBV2 and TRBJ2-7, with 10 bases fitting TRBD2. Germline V gene data show CDR1 as SNHLY and CDR2 as FYNNEI. The CDR3 totals 15 residues. The V and J ends lost 1 base and 6 bases, in that order; junction bases with no gene match: 6. CDR3 residues: CASSEDPAGGREQYF. The CDR3 coding sequence is TGTGCCAGCAGTGAAGACCCAGCGGGGGGGCGCGAGCAGTACTTC. Combining the CDR3 with reference TRBV2 and TRBJ2-7 gives the whole variable domain EPEVTQTPSHQVTQMGQEVILRCVPISNHLYFYWYRQILGQKVEFLVSFYNNEISEKSEIFDDQFSVERPDGSNFTLKIRSTKLEDSAMYFCASSEDPAGGREQYFGPGTRLTVT.

This clonotype was recorded many times. The chain couples TRBV5-1 to TRBJ1-2, with 9 positions matching TRBD1. The CDR3 sequence is 15 residues long. V lost 1 base and J lost 7; bases outside the gene matches: 8. Germline lookup yields CDR1 SGHRS and CDR2 YFSETQ. The CDR3 loop is CASSLSPGQGGGYTF. CDR3 nucleotides: TGCGCCAGCAGCTTGTCTCCGGGACAGGGCGGTGGCTACACCTTC.

In its sample, this clonotype was seen a few times. A read error may produce the germline difference seen at one junction end. V is TRBV5-1 and J is TRBJ2-2; D perhaps matches TRBD2 (5 bases). Germline V gene data show CDR1 as SGHRS and CDR2 as YFSETQ. This CDR3 has 15 amino acids. The CDR3 protein is CASSLAVGAYTGELF. CDR3 bases: TGCGCCAGCAGCTTGGCGGTTGGAGCCTACACCGGGGAGCTGTTT.

Only a few counts were recorded for this clonotype. The chain is built from TRBV11-2 and TRBJ2-7; D not resolved. Between the trimmed V and J ends, which lost 2 bases and 6 bases, there was a span of 11 bases. Germline V lookup: CDR1 SGHAT, CDR2 FQNNGV. The length of the CDR3 is 13 residues. CDR3 loop: CASSLIRVSEQYV. In DNA form, the CDR3 reads TGTGCCAGCAGCTTAATCCGGGTTTCCGAGCAGTACGTC.

The rearrangement uses TRBV7-2 and TRBJ1-5; a possible D gene is TRBD1 (5 bases). Looked up from germline, CDR1 is SGHTA and CDR2 is FQGNSA. There are 15 residues in the CDR3. The V end lost 5 bases, the J end lost 5 bases, and 16 bases lay between the germline ends. In DNA form, the CDR3 reads TGTGCCAGCAGCCAACACTCGAGGGGCGATCAGCCCCAGCATTTT. Protein product: CASSQHSRGDQPQHF.

The chain couples TRBV27 to TRBJ2-3, with TRBD1 as a possible D gene (6 bases). The ends were cut back, 4 bases at V and 4 bases at J, with 9 bases in the middle. The CDR3 is 13 amino acids. CDR1 MNHEY and CDR2 SMNVEV come from the germline V gene (reference sequence). This CDR3 is CASSYRVADTQYF. The CDR3 nucleotides read TGTGCCAGCAGTTACAGGGTGGCAGATACGCAGTATTTT.

This clonotype was seen many times. The chain joins TRBV4-3 to TRBJ2-1; D remains unclear. The CDR3 has 13 amino acids. V gave up 1 base and J gave up 6 bases, with 7 bases separating them. Germline-derived CDR1 and CDR2 are LGHNA and YSLEER. CDR3 nucleotide sequence: TGCGCCAGCAGCCAAGCGGAGACCAATGAGCAGTTCTTC. It encodes CASSQAETNEQFF.

V is TRBV12-3 or TRBV12-4 and J is TRBJ2-1; TRBD2 agrees at 8 bases. V gave up 6 bases and J gave up 6 bases; unmatched junction bases: 10. This CDR3 is 15 amino acids long. The CDR3 DNA sequence: TGTGCCAGCAGAGAAGAGACCGGGGGGGTCAATGAGCAGTTCTTC. It is translated as CASREETGGVNEQFF.

The V call is TRBV2, the J call TRBJ2-1; 10 nucleotides agree with TRBD2. Germline V CDR1 and CDR2: SNHLY, FYNNEI. This CDR3 region has 15 residues. The V and J ends lost 8 bases and 2 bases, in that order; junction bases with no gene match: 6. This CDR3 is CASFSGGSPYNEQFF. In DNA, the CDR3 is TGTGCCAGCTTTAGCGGGGGGAGTCCCTACAATGAGCAGTTCTTC.

This clonotype was seen a few times. J is TRBJ2-7 and V is TRBV7-9, with 8 nucleotides matching TRBD1. Germline assignment: CDR1 SEHNR and CDR2 FQNEAQ (reference sequence). V lost 5 bases, J lost 5 bases, and 8 bases stayed unmatched. The CDR3 runs to 14 residues. The CDR3: CASSPDRGRNEQYV. The CDR3 DNA reads as TGTGCCAGCAGCCCAGACAGGGGTCGGAACGAGCAGTACGTC.

This clonotype was observed a handful of times. The CDR3, as DNA: TGTGCCACCCAAAGGACTAGCGGGGGCGTCACAGATACGCAGTATTTT. Translated, it gives CATQRTSGGVTDTQYF. The chain links TRBV15 to TRBJ2-3; 13 bases agree with TRBD2. CDR3 length: 16 amino acids. Germline CDR1 LNHNV, CDR2 YYDKDF (reference sequence). The V and J ends lost 8 bases and 2 bases, in that order; junction bases with no gene match: 7.